A single sample gave rise to the 23 T cell receptor beta chains below, sequenced in a study of CD8 T cells in ankylosing spondylitis. From the 5' RACE reads, TCRdb called clonotypes with MiXCR, one entry per CDR3 protein. The table includes just over 150,000 distinct CDR3 sequences, about 17% detected once. The specimen sequenced was blood, either unsorted or a sorted T cell fraction (not recorded which). The receptor set was obtained from a male donor with ankylosing spondylitis or in good health (not recorded which).

Turning to this clonotype: Given a much more abundant clone one base away, this may be a read error. This rearrangement joins TRBV5-1 to TRBJ2-1; D is undetermined. Germline loops: CDR1 SGHRS, CDR2 YFSETQ. The CDR3 runs 15 residues. The DNA for the CDR3 is TGCGGCAGCAGCTTGGCCGCCAGATCCTACAATGAGCAGTTCTTC. Encoded protein: CGSSLAARSYNEQFF.

The genes are TRBV7-2 and TRBJ1-5, with 7 bases lining up with TRBD1. The CDR3 is 16 amino acids. CDR1 is SGHTA, CDR2 FQGNSA, per germline. J lost 4 bases, V lost 2 bases, and 8 bases had no gene match. For the CDR3, the DNA is TGTACCAGCAGCTTAATGACAGGGACATGGAATCAGCCCCAGCATTTT. It is translated as CTSSLMTGTWNQPQHF.

To note about this clonotype: A much larger clone lies one base from this, so it may be a read error. This sequence joins TRBV5-4 and TRBJ1-5, with a weak D call TRBD1 (6 bases). This CDR3 has 15 amino acids. Germline CDR1 is SGHNT and CDR2 is YYREEE (reference sequence). The CDR3: CASPDRIVSNQLQHF. The CDR3 DNA reads TGTGCCAGCCCAGACAGGATCGTTAGCAATCAGCTCCAGCATTTT.

As to this clonotype: A read error may explain this, as a much larger clone is one base away. The chain links TRBV3-1 to TRBJ2-1; tentatively, D is TRBD1 or TRBD2 (5 bases each). The CDR3 spans 16 residues. CDR1 LGHDT and CDR2 YNNKEL come from the germline V gene (reference sequence). The CDR3 DNA reads TGTGCCACCAGCCCTGGGACGTTTAGCTCCTACAATGAGCAGTTCTTC. Its translation: CATSPGTFSSYNEQFF.

This clonotype has only a few counts. V and J are TRBV29-1 and TRBJ2-1, with 8 bases fitting TRBD1. Germline V lookup: CDR1 SQVTM, CDR2 ANQGSEA. Trimming cost V 1 base and J 4 bases; bases outside gene matches: 6. This CDR3 is built from 15 residues. The CDR3 sequence: CSVEGRDRPYNEQFF. CDR3 nucleotide sequence: TGCAGCGTTGAAGGAAGGGACAGGCCTTACAATGAGCAGTTCTTC.

V and J are TRBV5-1 and TRBJ1-1, with D possibly being TRBD1 (6 bases). The length of the CDR3 is 15 residues. Germline V gene sequence: CDR1 SGHRS, CDR2 YFSETQ. With 2 bases removed from V and 5 bases from J, the gap between germline ends came to 16 bases. The CDR3 is CASSFQTGPSTEAFF. In DNA form, the CDR3 reads TGCGCCAGCAGCTTTCAAACAGGGCCGTCTACTGAAGCTTTCTTT.

V and J are TRBV6-1 and TRBJ1-1, with 7 bases lining up with TRBD1. Germline CDR1 is MNHNS and CDR2 is SASEGT. V dropped 5 bases and J dropped 4; count of bases not matched to a gene: 7. This CDR3 has 14 residues. The CDR3 sequence is CASSPDRAATEAFF. DNA for the CDR3: TGTGCCAGCAGTCCCGACAGGGCGGCCACTGAAGCTTTCTTT.

There are a few counts of this clonotype. J is TRBJ2-4 and V is TRBV4-2; the D call may be TRBD1 or TRBD2 (5 bases each). V was trimmed by 0 bases and J by 15 bases, leaving 21 bases between them. Germline V gene sequence: CDR1 LGHNA, CDR2 YNFKEQ. This CDR3 has 15 amino acids. CDR3 nucleotide sequence: TGTGCCAGCAGCCAAGAACGGGACCCACTATGGGAATCGTACTTC. Amino acids: CASSQERDPLWESYF.

This clonotype was seen a handful of times. CDR3 sequence: CASSLGAVRETQYF. The CDR3 bases are TGTGCCAGCAGCTTAGGGGCCGTCCGGGAGACCCAGTACTTC. The chain joins TRBV7-6 to TRBJ2-5, with D unresolved. Looked up from germline, CDR1 is SGHVS and CDR2 is FNYEAQ. V shed 1 base and J shed 5 bases, with 11 bases lying between them. This CDR3 has 14 residues.

The chain joins TRBV6-4 to TRBJ1-2, with TRBD1 matching over 8 bases. CDR1 MRHNA and CDR2 SNTAGT come from the germline V gene. The CDR3 totals 15 residues. Trimming removed 0 bases from V and 4 bases from J; junction bases left unmatched: 4. This CDR3 reads CASSDSAGGAYGYTF. Here the CDR3 DNA reads TGTGCCAGCAGTGACTCTGCAGGGGGCGCCTATGGCTACACCTTC.

Ten or more counts support this clonotype. The V gene is TRBV28, the J gene TRBJ2-1; tentatively, D is TRBD2 (6 bases). The CDR3 extends over 15 amino acids. V was cut by 5 bases and J by 0 bases, with 11 bases left in between. Germline CDR1 is MDHEN and CDR2 is SYDVKM. The CDR3 spells CASSSIGSSYNEQFF. CDR3 nucleotide sequence: TGTGCCAGCAGTAGTATCGGGAGCTCCTACAATGAGCAGTTCTTC.

The chain employs TRBV28 and TRBJ2-1; the match to TRBD2 covers 7 bases. The CDR3 covers 16 residues. Germline loops: CDR1 MDHEN, CDR2 SYDVKM. V dropped 5 bases and J dropped 6; count of bases not matched to a gene: 13. In nucleotides, the CDR3 is TGTGCCAGCAGTCCCGGCGGGACTAAAGGGTCCAATGAGCAGTTCTTC. This codes for CASSPGGTKGSNEQFF.

The table lists this clonotype with many counts. This chain links TRBV27 with TRBJ2-1; D may be TRBD2 (6 bases). V was cut by 5 bases and J by 8 bases, with 16 bases left in between. CDR3 length: 14 amino acids. Per germline, CDR1 MNHEY and CDR2 SMNVEV (reference sequence). In DNA, the CDR3 is TGTGCCAGCAGTGGACTACTAGAGTCGGATGAGCAGTTCTTC. The encoded protein is CASSGLLESDEQFF.

This clonotype was detected a few times. This rearrangement joins TRBV11-2 to TRBJ2-7; D may be TRBD2 (5 bases). Germline V gene data show CDR1 as SGHAT and CDR2 as FQNNGV. This CDR3 contains 13 residues. V lost 4 bases, J lost 2 bases, and 9 bases lay in between. For the CDR3, the DNA is TGTGCCAGCAGCTGGGAGAGTACCTACGAGCAGTACTTC. It specifies CASSWESTYEQYF.

The chain employs TRBV3-1 and TRBJ2-5, with TRBD2 identical over 8 bases. V shed 4 bases and J 4 bases; nucleotides not matched to a gene: 5. Germline V gene data show CDR1 as LGHDT and CDR2 as YNNKEL (reference sequence). This CDR3 is built from 14 residues. The DNA for the CDR3 is TGTGCCAGCAGCCCTTTAGCGGGAAGAGAGACCCAGTACTTC. It translates to CASSPLAGRETQYF.

V usage is TRBV18 and J usage is TRBJ2-3, with D perhaps TRBD1 (5 bases). Trimming took 3 bases from V and 4 from J, leaving 17 bases between them. This CDR3 has 16 residues. Germline-derived CDR1 and CDR2 are KGHSH and LQKENI. Written as DNA, the CDR3 is TGTGCCAGCTCACCCACAGGTGCCCCGGCGGCAGATACGCAGTATTTT. As protein: CASSPTGAPAADTQYF.

This clonotype was counted many times. The chain uses TRBV5-1 and TRBJ2-7, with a weak D call TRBD1 (5 bases). In germline, CDR1 is SGHRS, CDR2 YFSETQ. Between the trimmed V and J ends, which lost 5 bases and 5 bases, there was a span of 8 bases. The CDR3 runs to 11 residues. The CDR3 coding sequence is TGCGCCAGCAGGGGGCTGAACGAGCAGTACTTC. Its translation is CASRGLNEQYF.

The rearrangement joins TRBV5-1 to TRBJ2-1; TRBD1 might be the D (5 bases). The germline V and J ends were trimmed by 2 bases and 9 bases, with 18 bases remaining between them. CDR3 length: 15 residues. Germline CDR1 reads SGHRS; CDR2 reads YFSETQ. CDR3 DNA: TGCGCCAGCAGCTTAGAACAGGAGTATGCTGGTGAGCAGTTCTTC. Translating it yields CASSLEQEYAGEQFF.

In its sample, this clonotype was seen a few times. This chain connects TRBV18 to TRBJ2-5, with 8 bases lining up with TRBD1. The CDR3 is 17 residues long. Trimming took 2 bases from V and 4 from J; bases not matched to a gene: 12. Germline V gene sequence: CDR1 KGHSH, CDR2 LQKENI. The CDR3 nucleotides are TGTGCCAGCTCACCAGACAGAGACAGGGGCCATGGAGAGACCCAGTACTTC. Translating it yields CASSPDRDRGHGETQYF.

There are many counts of this clonotype. The chain is built from TRBV5-1 and TRBJ2-4; the D gene could be TRBD1 or TRBD2 (5 bases each). The germline CDR1 and CDR2 sequences are SGHRS and YFSETQ. This CDR3 is built from 16 residues. V shed 4 bases and J shed 1 base, with 15 bases lying between them. This chain's CDR3 is CASSPGPRGAKNIQYF. DNA of the CDR3: TGCGCCAGCAGCCCGGGACCTCGTGGGGCCAAAAACATTCAGTACTTC.

This clonotype was observed at least ten times. This chain joins TRBV4-1 and TRBJ1-5, with 7 bases identical to TRBD1. Germline CDR1 reads MGHRA; CDR2 reads YSYEKL. This CDR3 comprises 15 residues. V lost 3 bases to trimming and J lost 2 bases; unmatched junction nucleotides: 4. As DNA, the CDR3 is TGCGCCAGCAGCCAGGCAGGGACAGGCAATCAGCCCCAGCATTTT. Translated: CASSQAGTGNQPQHF.

There are a few counts of this clonotype. The chain carries TRBV20-1 and TRBJ2-1; the D is unclear. The CDR3 is 15 amino acids. Germline V gene sequence: CDR1 DFQATT, CDR2 SNEGSKA (reference sequence). The V and J ends lost 1 base and 2 bases respectively, with 12 bases between them. In DNA form, the CDR3 reads TGCAGTGCTAGAGGAGGCGGCGACGCCTACAATGAGCAGTTCTTC. Translation: CSARGGGDAYNEQFF.

This clonotype was seen many times. The chain couples TRBV5-1 to TRBJ2-5; 11 bases align to TRBD2. CDR1 SGHRS and CDR2 YFSETQ come from the germline V gene. The CDR3 extends over 15 amino acids. Germline trimming cut 4 bases from V and 2 bases from J; bases unmatched to any gene: 4. The CDR3: CASSPGTSGQETQYF. CDR3 sequence (DNA): TGCGCCAGCAGCCCGGGGACTAGCGGACAAGAGACCCAGTACTTC. The full variable domain, its missing parts supplied by reference TRBV5-1 and TRBJ2-5, is KAGVTQTPRYLIKTRGQQVTLSCSPISGHRSVSWYQQTPGQGLQFLFEYFSETQRNKGNFPGRFSGRQFSNSRSEMNVSTLELGDSALYLCASSPGTSGQETQYFGPGTRLLVL.